This T cell receptor (beta chain) derives from a study of blood T cell repertoires in COVID-19. Study-wide background: Donors in the United States, Italy and Spain gave samples during acute or convalescent COVID-19. Sources were T cells, B-cell-depleted T cells, or PBMCs; the material itself was cDNA or gDNA.

With V trimmed by 5 bases and J by 4 bases, 7 bases remained unmatched. There are 14 residues in the CDR3. Germline V gene data show CDR1 as LNHDA and CDR2 as SQIVND (reference sequence). In the study's own analysis: Reference gene primers were amplified, and this amplification served to estimate nucleated cell counts. Here immunoSEQ multiplex PCR was the method, and the copy in TCRdb shows in-frame clones only, minus some. V, J and clone size derive from that table, while D and trimming were established from the DNA sequence. Of around 87,000 clones in the sample, 80% were seen once. Sequencing was performed on peripheral blood. The clonotype comes from a human donor in a cohort sampled during active COVID-19. The V and J genes are TRBV19 and TRBJ1-1; 7 bases are shared with TRBD1. The CDR3 DNA reads TGTGCCAGTAGTCCCACAGGGGCAGGCACTGAAGCTTTCTTT. It specifies CASSPTGAGTEAFF.